These 8 T cell receptor beta chains came from one sample sequenced in a study of CD8 T cells in ankylosing spondylitis (dated by TCRdb to 2016 to 2017). Library creation used 5' RACE. The reads were generated on an Illumina HiSeq 2500. The public reads were run again by TCRdb, first through fastp at Q25 and then through MiXCR, and only productive beta chains were kept. Identical CDR3 protein sequences are pooled into one entry, listed with their most common genes and DNA. The sample has around 300,000 distinct CDR3 sequences on record, roughly 20% of them singletons. About 3.5% of the sample comes from the top ten. The sample comprised blood, either unsorted or a sorted T cell fraction (not recorded which). The source is a female donor with ankylosing spondylitis or in good health (not recorded which).

The chain recombines TRBV20-1 with TRBJ2-5, with D possibly matching TRBD2 (6 bases). The CDR3 consists of 13 residues. The V and J ends lost 6 bases and 5 bases respectively, with 16 bases between them. Per germline, CDR1 DFQATT and CDR2 SNEGSKA (reference sequence). CDR3 in DNA: TGCAGTGCAGCCCGGGGCGGAGGGGAGACCCAGTACTTC. Translating it yields CSAARGGGETQYF.

V gene TRBV11-1 combines with J gene TRBJ2-7, with D perhaps matching TRBD2 (6 bases). This CDR3 is 13 amino acids long. Germline CDR1 and CDR2: SGHAT and FQDESV (reference sequence). V was shortened by 5 bases and J by 7 bases, with 15 bases between the two germline ends. The CDR3 spells CASSPGLTGEQYF. Written as DNA, the CDR3 is TGTGCCAGCAGCCCCGGACTAACGGGGGAGCAGTACTTC.

This chain joins TRBV7-2 and TRBJ2-3; a possible D gene is TRBD2 (6 bases). This CDR3 is 14 amino acids long. Germline CDR1 and CDR2: SGHTA and FQGNSA. Trimming stripped 5 bases from V and 1 base from J, with 10 bases between. The CDR3 DNA reads TGTGCCAGCAGCCCCCAGCGGGGCACAGATACGCAGTATTTT. Its protein product is CASSPQRGTDTQYF. Full variable domain (outside the CDR3, taken from reference TRBV7-2 and TRBJ2-3): GAGVSQSPSNKVTEKGKDVELRCDPISGHTALYWYRQSLGQGLEFLIYFQGNSAPDKSGLPSDRFSAERTGGSVSTLTIQRTQQEDSAVYLCASSPQRGTDTQYFGPGTRLTVL.

In this sample, this clonotype turned up many times. This CDR3 reads CASSQGDGRIYNEQFF. CDR3 nucleotide sequence: TGCGCCAGCAGCCAAGGGGACGGGAGGATCTACAATGAGCAGTTCTTC. The chain links TRBV4-3 to TRBJ2-1; TRBD2 agrees at 7 bases. Germline lookup yields CDR1 LGHNA and CDR2 YSLEER. The CDR3 loop spans 16 amino acids. With 1 base clipped from V and 3 bases from J, the junction kept 6 bases outside the gene matches.

This clonotype was seen a few times. The V call is TRBV6-5, the J call TRBJ2-7; 12 nucleotides agree with TRBD1. The CDR3 extends over 16 amino acids. Germline values: CDR1 MNHEY, CDR2 SVGAGI. The V gene end was trimmed by 6 bases and the J gene end by 5 bases; junction bases not matched to a gene: 11. The CDR3 sequence: CASSSSGTGGFHEQYF. CDR3 DNA sequence: TGTGCCAGCAGCTCCTCCGGGACAGGGGGCTTCCACGAGCAGTACTTC.

This clonotype was picked up a small number of times. J is TRBJ2-1 and V is TRBV24-1; D is uncertain. Trimming removed 4 bases at V and 0 bases at J, with 15 bases between. The length of the CDR3 is 17 residues. Germline V gives CDR1 KGHDR, CDR2 SFDVKD. CDR3 loop: CATSDRTSLSSYNEQFF. The CDR3 DNA reads TGTGCCACCAGTGACCGAACCTCACTATCCTCCTACAATGAGCAGTTCTTC.

This clonotype was seen more than once but under ten times. The gene calls are TRBV4-3 and TRBJ2-1, with TRBD1 matching 8 bases. CDR1 LGHNA and CDR2 YSLEER come from the germline V gene. The ends lost 1 base at V and 4 bases at J; junction bases unmatched: 6. There are 16 residues in the CDR3. The CDR3 DNA reads TGCGCCAGCAGCCAAGTTGGGACAGGTCGATACAATGAGCAGTTCTTC. It translates to CASSQVGTGRYNEQFF.

The rearrangement links TRBV28 to TRBJ2-7; 7 nucleotides line up with TRBD2. Trimming removed 6 bases from V and 1 base from J; junction bases left unmatched: 3. The germline V gene has CDR1 MDHEN and CDR2 SYDVKM. The CDR3 extends over 13 amino acids. The CDR3 region is CASREAGSYEQYF. In DNA form, the CDR3 reads TGTGCCAGCAGGGAAGCGGGATCCTACGAGCAGTACTTC.